This record covers a single TCR beta chain. This entry is derived from a study of blood T cell repertoires in COVID-19. The overall study: Nucleic acid was either cDNA or gDNA, and it came from T cells, B-cell-depleted T cells, or PBMCs.

TCRdb keeps only in-frame clones here, not all; method: immunoSEQ multiplex PCR. Found here are about 100,000 clones, around 81% of them singletons; the top ten hold 4% to 5.5%. The CDR3 runs 16 residues. CDR1 and CDR2 from the germline V gene are SGHTA and FQGNSA. Trimming removed 5 bases at V and 1 base at J, with 15 bases between. Recruited during active infection, patients (from Seattle) were subsequently followed longitudinally. This TCR came from a man older than 75 with COVID-19, enrolled during active disease. The chain uses TRBV7-2 and TRBJ2-1; TRBD2 might be the D (5 bases). The specimen was peripheral blood. Written as DNA, the CDR3 is TGTGCCAGCAGCCGTGAACTAGGGCGATCCTACAATGAGCAGTTCTTC. Its protein product is CASSRELGRSYNEQFF.